These 32 T cell receptor beta chains came from one sample sequenced in a study of blood T cell repertoires in COVID-19. TCRdb's table, derived via immunoSEQ multiplex PCR, lists solely in-frame clones and lacks some. This table holds roughly 150,000 clones, roughly four fifths found once. Source material: peripheral blood. Receptors originate from a human donor with acute or convalescent COVID-19. The donor label of this sample is uncertain.

This chain connects TRBV29-1 to TRBJ2-7, with D perhaps matching TRBD2 (6 bases). Per germline, CDR1 SQVTM and CDR2 ANQGSEA. Trimming shortened V by 4 bases and J by 2 bases, and 12 bases separated the two germline ends. This CDR3 region has 13 residues. This CDR3 is CSVVKGRTYEQYF. The CDR3 DNA reads as TGCAGCGTTGTAAAGGGGAGGACCTACGAGCAGTACTTC.

The chain links TRBV5-6 to TRBJ1-1; 7 bases agree with TRBD1. Germline V gene sequence: CDR1 SGHDT, CDR2 YYEEEE. This CDR3 spans 13 amino acids. V trimming: 4 bases; J trimming: 3 bases; junction bases outside the gene matches: 3. The CDR3 is CASSQTGDTEAFF. The CDR3 bases are TGTGCCAGCAGCCAAACAGGGGACACTGAAGCTTTCTTT.

The V call is TRBV5-1, the J call TRBJ2-7; tentative D call: TRBD2 (6 bases). The CDR3 runs to 15 residues. V was trimmed by 3 bases and J by 4 bases, leaving 17 bases between them. Germline lookup yields CDR1 SGHRS and CDR2 YFSETQ. CDR3 nucleotide sequence: TGCGCCAGCAGCTCGTTGGATGGGGGGAGGTACGAGCAGTACTTC. It yields the protein CASSSLDGGRYEQYF.

The rearrangement joins TRBV10-2 to TRBJ1-5; 7 bases are a match to TRBD1. Unmatched junction bases numbered 4, after V lost 6 bases and J lost 5 bases. In germline, CDR1 is WSHSY, CDR2 SAAADI. The CDR3 loop spans 13 amino acids. This CDR3 reads CASSPDRDQPQHF. The CDR3 DNA follows: TGCGCCAGCAGCCCTGACAGGGATCAGCCCCAGCATTTT.

The chain uses TRBV7-2 and TRBJ1-3, with no clear D. The CDR3 covers 14 residues. V lost 5 bases, J lost 8 bases, and 16 bases lay in between. Per the germline V gene, CDR1 is SGHTA and CDR2 is FQGNSA. Here the CDR3 reads CASSPGSTGDTIYF. The CDR3 coding sequence is TGTGCCAGCAGCCCGGGGAGTACCGGGGACACCATATATTTT.

This rearrangement joins TRBV5-4 to TRBJ2-3; 12 bases map to TRBD2. With 5 bases clipped from V and 6 bases from J, the junction kept 10 bases outside the gene matches. From germline, CDR1 is SGHNT and CDR2 YYREEE (reference sequence). This CDR3 contains 16 residues. The CDR3, as DNA: TGTGCCAGCAGTCCGAAACTAGCGGGGGGTAGCGATACGCAGTATTTT. The encoded protein is CASSPKLAGGSDTQYF.

The chain uses TRBV6-1 and TRBJ1-2; TRBD1 matches 7 bases. V dropped 1 base and J dropped 8; count of bases not matched to a gene: 7. Germline CDR1 MNHNS, CDR2 SASEGT. The CDR3 contains 14 residues. The CDR3 DNA reads as TGTGCCAGCAGTGAAGTAGGGGACAGCATAGGCTACACCTTC. Its protein product is CASSEVGDSIGYTF.

The V call is TRBV2, the J call TRBJ2-3; D is undetermined. The germline V gene encodes CDR1 SNHLY and CDR2 FYNNEI. V gave up 0 bases and J gave up 11 bases, with 6 bases separating them. This CDR3 is built from 11 residues. CDR3 region: CASSEAEQQYF. For the CDR3, the DNA is TGTGCCAGCAGTGAAGCTGAGCAGCAGTATTTT.

This chain connects TRBV11-2 to TRBJ1-1; D might be TRBD1 (5 bases). V was trimmed by 4 bases and J by 6 bases, leaving 21 bases between them. The CDR3 totals 16 residues. Germline V lookup: CDR1 SGHAT, CDR2 FQNNGV. CDR3 bases: TGTGCCAGCAGCTCATACGGCCGCAGGGAAGGTGCTGAAGCTTTCTTT. This sequence encodes CASSSYGRREGAEAFF.

The chain is built from TRBV4-2 and TRBJ1-5, with a tentative D call TRBD1 (5 bases). The V end lost 0 bases, the J end lost 5 bases, and 11 bases lay between the germline ends. Per germline, CDR1 LGHNA and CDR2 YNFKEQ. The CDR3 has 15 residues. The CDR3 sequence: CASSQDGQVHQPQHF. DNA of the CDR3: TGTGCCAGCAGCCAAGACGGACAAGTCCATCAGCCCCAGCATTTT.

The genes are TRBV18 and TRBJ1-1; 9 bases agree with TRBD1. The CDR3 contains 15 residues. Germline V gene data show CDR1 as KGHSH and CDR2 as LQKENI. V lost 4 bases and J lost 0; bases outside the gene matches: 3. Here the CDR3 reads CASSRGQGMNTEAFF. In nucleotides, the CDR3 is TGTGCCAGCTCACGGGGACAGGGTATGAACACTGAAGCTTTCTTT.

This clone was seen once. The chain combines TRBV6-1 with TRBJ1-2; tentative D call: TRBD1 (6 bases). V shed 3 bases and J shed 5 bases, with 13 bases lying between them. The CDR3 totals 14 residues. Per the germline V gene, CDR1 is MNHNS and CDR2 is SASEGT. The chain's CDR3 is CASSDGSRGYGYTF. The CDR3 DNA is TGTGCCAGCAGTGATGGGAGCAGGGGATATGGCTACACCTTC.

This chain joins TRBV18 and TRBJ1-1; D is unresolved. From germline, CDR1 is KGHSH and CDR2 LQKENI. The CDR3 runs 15 residues. V was shortened by 0 bases and J by 3 bases, with 11 bases between the two germline ends. The CDR3 here is CASSPPVQRDTEAFF. CDR3 DNA: TGTGCCAGCTCACCACCGGTACAGAGGGACACTGAAGCTTTCTTT.

The V call is TRBV2, the J call TRBJ2-5; TRBD1 matches 10 bases. J gave up 5 bases and V 6 bases, and 6 bases lay outside the gene matches. CDR1 and CDR2 (germline): SNHLY, FYNNEI. CDR3 length: 14 residues. In DNA, the CDR3 is TGTGCCAGCAGAAGGGACAGGGGTAGGGAGACCCAGTACTTC. Encoded protein: CASRRDRGRETQYF.

The V call is TRBV6-2 or TRBV6-3, the J call TRBJ1-2; 7 bases are shared with TRBD1. Germline CDR1 and CDR2: MNHEY and SVGEGT. The CDR3 runs 15 residues. With V trimmed by 1 base and J by 6 bases, 8 bases remained unmatched. This CDR3 reads CASSYFRDSQNGYTF. As DNA, the CDR3 is TGTGCCAGCAGTTACTTCCGGGACAGTCAGAATGGCTACACCTTC.

This clone was detected only a few times. The rearrangement links TRBV2 to TRBJ1-1, with TRBD1 matching 8 bases. Germline CDR1 SNHLY, CDR2 FYNNEI. After removal of 7 bases from V and 8 bases from J, the junction contained 12 bases not matched to a gene. The CDR3 loop spans 14 amino acids. The CDR3 DNA reads as TGTGCCAGCAATAGACAGGGGTCCCGAGAGGAAGCTTTCTTT. This codes for CASNRQGSREEAFF. The variable domain in full, completed from reference TRBV2 and TRBJ1-1, reads EPEVTQTPSHQVTQMGQEVILRCVPISNHLYFYWYRQILGQKVEFLVSFYNNEISEKSEIFDDQFSVERPDGSNFTLKIRSTKLEDSAMYFCASNRQGSREEAFFGQGTRLTVV.

The chain links TRBV14 to TRBJ1-1; 7 bases are shared with TRBD1. Germline-derived CDR1 and CDR2 are SGHDN and FVKESK. The length of the CDR3 is 15 residues. After removal of 2 bases from V and 7 bases from J, the junction contained 10 bases not matched to a gene. Written as DNA, the CDR3 is TGTGCCAGCAGCCAATCCGGGACAGTGGGTATTGAAGCTTTCTTT. Its translation is CASSQSGTVGIEAFF. Looking up the rest from reference TRBV14 and TRBJ1-1 gives the full variable domain: EAGVTQFPSHSVIEKGQTVTLRCDPISGHDNLYWYRRVMGKEIKFLLHFVKESKQDESGMPNNRFLAERTGGTYSTLKVQPAELEDSGVYFCASSQSGTVGIEAFFGQGTRLTVV.

The V gene is TRBV5-1, the J gene TRBJ2-5; 13 bases map to TRBD2. V was pared by 0 bases and J by 1 base, with 9 bases of the junction left unmatched. The CDR3 has 19 amino acids. Germline loops: CDR1 SGHRS, CDR2 YFSETQ. The CDR3 is CASSLAGGTSGVTQETQYF. The CDR3 DNA reads as TGCGCCAGCAGCTTGGCCGGAGGGACTAGCGGGGTGACCCAAGAGACCCAGTACTTC.

The genes are TRBV10-3 and TRBJ1-1; 7 bases are a match to TRBD1. The germline V gene encodes CDR1 ENHRY and CDR2 SYGVKD. The trim removed 2 bases at V and 3 bases at J, leaving 9 bases unmatched. This CDR3 contains 16 residues. In DNA form, the CDR3 reads TGTGCCATCAGTGAGCTTGGGGGACAGTTTGACACTGAAGCTTTCTTT. Protein: CAISELGGQFDTEAFF.

The chain links TRBV11-2 to TRBJ1-2; no definite D call. Germline loops: CDR1 SGHAT, CDR2 FQNNGV. The germline V and J ends were trimmed by 5 bases and 2 bases, with 9 bases remaining between them. This CDR3 region has 13 residues. CDR3 loop: CASSGDTNYGYTF. The CDR3 nucleotides are TGTGCCAGCAGCGGCGACACCAACTATGGCTACACCTTC. Drawing the rest from reference TRBV11-2 and TRBJ1-2, the complete variable domain is EAGVAQSPRYKIIEKRQSVAFWCNPISGHATLYWYQQILGQGPKLLIQFQNNGVVDDSQLPKDRFSAERLKGVDSTLKIQPAKLEDSAVYLCASSGDTNYGYTFGSGTRLTVV.

The CDR3 spells CASSENRDRDGYTF. The CDR3 region has the DNA TGTGCCAGCAGTGAAAATAGGGACAGGGACGGCTACACCTTC. The chain is built from TRBV6-1 and TRBJ1-2, with TRBD1 matching 9 bases. Germline V gene data show CDR1 as MNHNS and CDR2 as SASEGT. The CDR3 is 14 amino acids. Unmatched junction bases numbered 6, after V lost 2 bases and J lost 8 bases.

The table lists this clone with a count of one. This chain uses TRBV29-1 with TRBJ1-2, with D perhaps matching TRBD1 (6 bases). The CDR3 runs to 18 residues. Trimming stripped 6 bases from V and 2 bases from J, with 28 bases between. Germline V lookup: CDR1 SQVTM, CDR2 ANQGSEA. CDR3 bases: TGCAGCGTCGCGAAAGGCGGTTCAGGGGCTTCATCAAACTATGGCTACACCTTC. This translates into CSVAKGGSGASSNYGYTF.

The sample holds one count of this clone. The V and J genes are TRBV12-3 or TRBV12-4 and TRBJ1-2, with D maybe TRBD1 (6 bases). Deletions cut 8 bases from V and 3 bases from J, with 13 bases between. The CDR3 totals 13 residues. This chain's CDR3 is CASRRGWDYGYTF. The CDR3 nucleotides read TGTGCCAGCCGAAGGGGGTGGGACTATGGCTACACCTTC.

The rearrangement joins TRBV2 to TRBJ1-2; D uncertain. From germline, CDR1 is SNHLY and CDR2 FYNNEI. Trimming stripped 7 bases from V and 6 bases from J, with 21 bases between. The CDR3 consists of 15 residues. The chain's CDR3 is CASTGTGEGSHGYTF. CDR3 coding DNA: TGTGCCAGCACAGGAACCGGGGAAGGGTCCCATGGCTACACCTTC. Full variable domain (missing parts from reference TRBV2 and TRBJ1-2): EPEVTQTPSHQVTQMGQEVILRCVPISNHLYFYWYRQILGQKVEFLVSFYNNEISEKSEIFDDQFSVERPDGSNFTLKIRSTKLEDSAMYFCASTGTGEGSHGYTFGSGTRLTVV.

This clone came up once. This rearrangement joins TRBV7-2 to TRBJ2-3; D is possibly TRBD1 (5 bases). CDR1 and CDR2 (germline): SGHTA, FQGNSA. The CDR3 is 15 residues long. V gave up 3 bases and J gave up 4 bases, with 14 bases separating them. The CDR3 loop reads CASSFGHQTADTQYF. The CDR3 DNA follows: TGTGCCAGCAGCTTTGGACATCAAACGGCAGATACGCAGTATTTT. Variable domain in full (rest from reference TRBV7-2 and TRBJ2-3): GAGVSQSPSNKVTEKGKDVELRCDPISGHTALYWYRQSLGQGLEFLIYFQGNSAPDKSGLPSDRFSAERTGGSVSTLTIQRTQQEDSAVYLCASSFGHQTADTQYFGPGTRLTVL.

This rearrangement joins TRBV6-5 to TRBJ1-2; D ambiguous. Germline V gene data show CDR1 as MNHEY and CDR2 as SVGAGI. The V and J ends lost 2 bases and 2 bases respectively, with 9 bases between them. This CDR3 is built from 14 residues. The CDR3 nucleotides read TGTGCCAGCAGTTACGAGCGTCGGAACTATGGCTACACCTTC. Translation: CASSYERRNYGYTF.

This clone has a single count. The chain links TRBV10-1 to TRBJ2-7; 10 bases agree with TRBD2. The junction had 8 bases not matched to a gene; V was cut back by 5 bases and J by 7 bases. The CDR3 has 14 amino acids. Germline CDR1 and CDR2: WNHNN and SYGVQD (reference sequence). CDR3 amino acids: CASSTSGAPWEQYF. CDR3 in DNA: TGCGCCAGCAGTACTAGCGGGGCCCCGTGGGAGCAGTACTTC.

The rearrangement joins TRBV9 to TRBJ2-5, with D tentatively TRBD2 (5 bases). Trimming shortened V by 3 bases and J by 3 bases, and 15 bases separated the two germline ends. There are 15 residues in the CDR3. In germline, CDR1 is SGDLS, CDR2 YYNGEE. The CDR3, as DNA: TGTGCCAGCAGCGGGACGACTAATTTAAAAGAGACCCAGTACTTC. It encodes CASSGTTNLKETQYF.

The rearrangement uses TRBV7-9 and TRBJ2-7; D gene ambiguous. V was shortened by 5 bases and J by 6 bases, with 8 bases between the two germline ends. This CDR3 contains 11 residues. Germline lookup yields CDR1 SEHNR and CDR2 FQNEAQ (reference sequence). The CDR3 DNA reads as TGTGCCAGCAGCAACGGTCTCGAGCAGTACTTC. It codes for CASSNGLEQYF.

Only one count was recorded for this clone. DNA of the CDR3: TGTGCCAGCAGTTATCAGGACAGGGGCCATGGCTACACCTTC. Its translation: CASSYQDRGHGYTF. The V gene is TRBV6-1, the J gene TRBJ1-2, with TRBD1 identical over 9 bases. The V gene's germline CDR1 is MNHNS and CDR2 SASEGT. The CDR3 totals 14 residues. With 5 bases clipped from V and 6 bases from J, the junction kept 7 bases outside the gene matches.

CDR3 bases: TGTGCCAGCAGTGTAGGAGAGGGGGCAGGGGGCTACACCTTC. This translates into CASSVGEGAGGYTF. The rearrangement joins TRBV2 to TRBJ1-2, with 7 bases aligning to TRBD1. This CDR3 comprises 14 residues. V trimming: 4 bases; J trimming: 8 bases; junction bases outside the gene matches: 10. CDR1 and CDR2 from the germline V gene are SNHLY and FYNNEI.

This clone was recorded a few times. The genes are TRBV18 and TRBJ2-7; 7 bases align to TRBD1. Germline V lookup: CDR1 KGHSH, CDR2 LQKENI. Losses at the gene ends were 5 bases for V and 0 bases for J; bases not matched to a gene: 4. CDR3 length: 14 amino acids. The CDR3: CASSRDRHSYEQYF. The CDR3 bases are TGTGCCAGCTCAAGGGACAGACACTCCTACGAGCAGTACTTC.